The 13 T cell receptor beta chains listed next were all sequenced from one sample in a study of regulatory T cells in long-lasting Graves disease. TCR beta libraries were built with iRepertoire HTBI primers and Arm-PCR of CDR3 regions. TCRdb used MiXCR to reprocess the multiplex PCR reads, holding one entry per CDR3 protein. Found here are approximately 350,000 distinct CDR3 sequences, roughly 17% of them singletons; the top ten hold less than 35%. Sample time point: newly diagnosed GD, antithyroid drugs for less than 3 months. The TCR library was prepared using RNA isolated from PBMCs. These data also featured in a second study, about T cells in Graves' hyperthyroidism and ophthalmopathy.

The material was peripheral blood mononuclear cells (PBMCs), obtained at new diagnosis, from a patient treated with antithyroid drugs. The receptor source for this set is a man aged 40-55 years with Graves disease.

This clonotype was recorded many times. J is TRBJ2-3 and V is TRBV29-1, with D maybe TRBD2 (5 bases). The germline V gene encodes CDR1 SQVTM and CDR2 ANQGSEA. CDR3 length: 13 residues. Trimming removed 2 bases from V and 4 bases from J, with 10 bases in between. CDR3 in amino acids: CSVETPGADTQYF. CDR3 nucleotides: TGCAGCGTTGAAACCCCCGGGGCAGATACGCAGTATTTT.

The sample holds a few counts of this clonotype. The chain recombines TRBV7-9 with TRBJ2-5; no firm D call. The germline gives CDR1 SEHNR, CDR2 FQNEAQ (reference sequence). V gave up 5 bases and J gave up 1 base, with 17 bases separating them. The CDR3 is 16 residues long. CDR3 bases: TGTGCCAGCAGCGTACTCCGGGTCACCAGCCAAGAGACCCAGTACTTC. Translated, it gives CASSVLRVTSQETQYF.

This clonotype has a handful of counts. The chain joins TRBV28 to TRBJ1-6; D unclear. Germline CDR1 is MDHEN and CDR2 is SYDVKM. This CDR3 has 15 amino acids. V was clipped by 8 bases and J by 0 bases, with 11 bases between them. DNA for the CDR3: TGTGCCAGCGTGGAGGGCAGCTCCTATAATTCACCCCTCCACTTT. Its translation: CASVEGSSYNSPLHF.

This clonotype showed up many times. The genes are TRBV12-3 or TRBV12-4 and TRBJ2-6; either TRBD1 or TRBD2 may supply D (5 bases each). The CDR3 is made up of 19 amino acids. V was trimmed by 5 bases and J by 0 bases, leaving 20 bases between them. The CDR3, as DNA: TGTGCCAGCAGTCACTTGCTCGTGTGGGGGAACTCTGGGGCCAACGTCCTGACTTTC. Its protein is CASSHLLVWGNSGANVLTF.

This clonotype was detected many times. The genes are TRBV11-2 and TRBJ2-5; D gene uncertain. This CDR3 region has 12 residues. With 2 bases removed from V and 5 bases from J, the gap between germline ends came to 6 bases. The V gene's germline CDR1 is SGHAT and CDR2 FQNNGV. The CDR3: CASSLNRETQYF. The CDR3 DNA reads as TGTGCCAGCAGCTTAAATCGGGAGACCCAGTACTTC.

This clonotype was observed at least ten times. DNA for the CDR3: TGTGCCAGCAGTTTATTCGAGGGGGCAGGGGATACCAATCAGCCCCAGCATTTT. Translating it yields CASSLFEGAGDTNQPQHF. The chain recombines TRBV28 with TRBJ1-5, with TRBD1 matching 7 bases. The germline gives CDR1 MDHEN, CDR2 SYDVKM. The CDR3 is 18 amino acids. V lost 1 base to trimming and J lost 3 bases; unmatched junction nucleotides: 12. Using reference TRBV28 and TRBJ1-5 for the parts outside the CDR3, the full variable domain is DVKVTQSSRYLVKRTGEKVFLECVQDMDHENMFWYRQDPGLGLRLIYFSYDVKMKEKGDIPEGYSVSREKKERFSLILESASTNQTSMYLCASSLFEGAGDTNQPQHFGDGTRLSIL.

This clonotype was recorded a few times. The V and J genes are TRBV27 and TRBJ2-2, with 10 bases that match TRBD2. This CDR3 contains 17 residues. The J segment lost 6 bases and the V segment lost 6 bases, leaving 13 bases of the junction unmatched. The germline gives CDR1 MNHEY, CDR2 SMNVEV (reference sequence). CDR3 in amino acids: CASRKIAGGSFAGELFF. The CDR3 DNA follows: TGTGCCAGCAGGAAGATAGCGGGGGGCAGTTTCGCCGGGGAGCTGTTTTTT.

This clonotype was seen many times. This chain links TRBV18 with TRBJ2-3; D perhaps matches TRBD1 (6 bases). With 3 bases removed from V and 3 bases from J, the gap between germline ends came to 10 bases. Germline loops: CDR1 KGHSH, CDR2 LQKENI. The CDR3 runs 14 residues. This CDR3 reads CASSPRTDTDTQYF. As DNA, the CDR3 is TGTGCCAGCTCACCCAGGACAGATACAGATACGCAGTATTTT.

This clonotype was seen many times. The CDR3 region is CASSSLGGTEAFF. The DNA for the CDR3 is TGTGCCAGCAGTTCCCTGGGGGGCACTGAAGCTTTCTTT. V gene TRBV6-9 combines with J gene TRBJ1-1, with a possible D match to TRBD1 (5 bases). CDR3 length: 13 residues. Germline CDR1 reads MNHGY; CDR2 reads SVAAGI. V lost 4 bases, J lost 4 bases, and 10 bases lay in between.

This clonotype came up a few times. The rearrangement links TRBV20-1 to TRBJ2-2; D is unclear. The CDR3 covers 13 residues. In germline, CDR1 is DFQATT, CDR2 SNEGSKA (reference sequence). V lost 0 bases to trimming and J lost 5 bases, with 7 bases between them. In DNA form, the CDR3 reads TGCAGTGCTAGAGAGAGAGATACCGGGGAGCTGTTTTTT. It yields the protein CSARERDTGELFF.

The chain joins TRBV5-6 to TRBJ2-3; 7 bases match TRBD2. This CDR3 has 14 residues. V trimming: 3 bases; J trimming: 1 base; junction bases outside the gene matches: 2. Looked up from germline, CDR1 is SGHDT and CDR2 is YYEEEE. The chain's CDR3 is CASSWLAGTDTQYF. DNA of the CDR3: TGTGCCAGCAGCTGGCTAGCGGGCACAGATACGCAGTATTTT.

This clonotype was seen ten or more times. The rearrangement links TRBV13 to TRBJ2-1; TRBD2 matches at 8 bases. CDR1 and CDR2 (germline): PRHDT, FYEKMQ (reference sequence). Unmatched junction bases numbered 15, after V lost 5 bases and J lost 0 bases. This CDR3 spans 19 amino acids. CDR3 protein: CASSPPKSSGESSYNEQFF. CDR3 in DNA: TGTGCCAGCAGCCCACCGAAGAGTAGCGGGGAAAGCTCCTACAATGAGCAGTTCTTC.

This clonotype was seen ten or more times. The CDR3 nucleotides are TGTGCCAGCAAACTCGGGGCGGCGGACCGCACAGATACGCAGTATTTT. This sequence encodes CASKLGAADRTDTQYF. The J gene is TRBJ2-3, the V gene TRBV2; D possibly uses TRBD1 or TRBD2 (5 bases each). CDR1 is SNHLY and CDR2 is FYNNEI in the germline V gene. The CDR3 contains 16 residues. Trimming cost V 7 bases and J 1 base, with 18 bases left between them.